The TCR beta chain described here comes from a study of PD-1 blockade in mismatch repair-deficient tumors. Study overall: All were previously treated, progressing patients with about 11 mismatch repair-deficient cancer types.

Trimming cost V 0 bases and J 0 bases; bases outside gene matches: 16. In germline, CDR1 is MNHEY, CDR2 SMNVEV (reference sequence). This CDR3 region has 22 residues. Data came from immunoSEQ multiplex PCR; TCRdb stores just in-frame clones and leaves some out. Here the sample spans about 120,000 clones, about nine tenths being singletons. Mismatch repair deficiency was confirmed in all patients, by PCR or immunohistochemistry. The source material was peripheral blood, sampled about 17 months after starting pembrolizumab. The sequence came from an adult with mismatch repair-deficient cancer. The V call is TRBV27, the J call TRBJ2-1, with TRBD2 identical over 11 bases. The CDR3 reads CASSLSILVGLAGKISYNEQFF. Written as DNA, the CDR3 is TGTGCCAGCAGTTTATCGATCTTGGTCGGACTAGCGGGCAAGATCTCCTACAATGAGCAGTTCTTC.